This paragraph covers one TCR beta chain sequence. Clones were sequenced by immunoSEQ multiplex PCR, and TCRdb holds only the in-frame ones, with some missing. The profile shows 180,000 or so clones, about 86% of them singletons. These data come from a study of blood T cell repertoires in COVID-19. V gave up 6 bases and J gave up 5 bases; unmatched junction bases: 11. The CDR3 sequence is 15 residues long. In germline, CDR1 is SGHAT, CDR2 FQNNGV. This sequence joins TRBV11-2 and TRBJ2-5; TRBD1 matches 8 bases. The source is a man aged 55 to 70 with acute or convalescent COVID-19. The specimen was peripheral blood. For the CDR3, the DNA is TGTGCCAGCAGTTCCGGACAGGGAAAGAGGGAGACCCAGTACTTC. Amino acid sequence: CASSSGQGKRETQYF.